This record looks at one T cell receptor (beta chain) sequence and its context. Germline CDR1 is MDHEN and CDR2 is SYDVKM. This CDR3 is 17 amino acids long. Germline trimming cut 5 bases from V and 5 bases from J; bases unmatched to any gene: 10. Clones were read by immunoSEQ multiplex PCR, and TCRdb kept only the in-frame ones, dropping some. The table has about 540,000 clones, around 78% seen once. This specimen comes from a study of shared T cell receptors in the human thymus. Another study also made use of these data, one on human thymus T cells. As that report states: Thymic TCR repertoires of unrelated people reportedly overlapped highly.

The chain joins TRBV28 to TRBJ2-1, with TRBD2 matching 12 bases. The sample comprised thymocytes. The TCR sequence derives from a boy less than two years old with a congenital heart defect. The CDR3 reads CASSPLRTSGIDNEQFF. The CDR3 coding sequence is TGTGCCAGCAGTCCCCTCAGGACTAGCGGGATAGACAATGAGCAGTTCTTC.